These T cell receptor beta chains were read from a single sample in a study of shared clonotypes between healthy human individuals. Sequencing used immunoSEQ multiplex PCR; TCRdb keeps in-frame clones, though not all of them. The table shows fewer than 1 million clones, with 95% to 97% occurring only once. The sample comprised naive CD8+ T cells sorted from blood. These receptors came from a young man in good health. The CDR3 runs from the conserved cysteine through the conserved F or W. D genes are given only for firm matches. Some rows mark clone size as missing; the rest say once, few, many or name a class of expanded clone.

cdr3_length	v_call	j_call	clone_size	d_call	cdr3_aa	cdr3_nt
17	TRBV4-1	TRBJ1-3	once	-	CASSPVGRISSGNTIYF	TGCGCCAGCAGCCCCGTGGGGCGTATAAGCTCTGGAAACACCATATATTTT
12	TRBV7-9	TRBJ1-1	-	-	CASSFGVAEAFF	TGTGCCAGCAGCTTCGGGGTCGCTGAAGCTTTCTTT
15	TRBV18	TRBJ2-5	-	TRBD2	CASSPPTSGRETQYF	TGTGCCAGCTCACCACCCACTAGCGGGCGAGAGACCCAGTACTTC
12	TRBV7-3	TRBJ2-5	-	-	CASSLYQETQYF	TGTGCCAGCAGCCTGTACCAAGAGACCCAGTACTTC
14	TRBV10-3	TRBJ2-2	-	TRBD2	CAIPGLAIAGELFF	TGTGCCATCCCGGGACTAGCTATCGCCGGGGAGCTGTTTTTT
15	TRBV6-1	TRBJ2-7	-	-	CASSEEADLTYEQYF	TGTGCCAGCAGTGAAGAGGCAGACTTAACCTACGAGCAGTACTTC
12	TRBV10-2	TRBJ2-7	-	-	CASSDRNYEQYF	TGCGCCAGCAGTGACCGGAACTACGAGCAGTACTTC
15	TRBV27	TRBJ2-2	-	-	CASTETPPNTGELFF	TGTGCCAGCACTGAGACACCCCCGAACACCGGGGAGCTGTTTTTT
12	TRBV6-1	TRBJ2-7	-	-	CASTDNSYEQYF	TGTGCCAGCACCGACAACTCCTACGAGCAGTACTTC
12	TRBV7-8	TRBJ2-1	-	-	CASSLVDGEQFF	TGTGCCAGCAGCTTAGTGGATGGTGAGCAGTTCTTC
16	TRBV27	TRBJ2-7	-	TRBD1	CASSPRSGTALYEQYF	TGTGCCAGCAGTCCCCGCTCCGGGACAGCCCTCTACGAGCAGTACTTC
13	TRBV9	TRBJ1-5	-	-	CASSVNGGQPQHF	TGTGCCAGCAGCGTAAACGGGGGTCAGCCCCAGCATTTT
14	TRBV5-1	TRBJ2-7	-	TRBD1	CASSLGTGGYEQYF	TGCGCCAGCAGCCTCGGGACAGGGGGGTACGAGCAGTACTTC
16	TRBV28	TRBJ2-1	-	TRBD1	CASRLETGFIYNEQFF	TGTGCCAGCAGACTGGAGACAGGGTTTATTTACAATGAGCAGTTCTTC
16	TRBV21-1	TRBJ2-7	-	-	CASSKPRTSPYHEQYF	TGTGCCAGCAGCAAACCCCGTACTAGCCCCTACCACGAGCAGTACTTC
15	TRBV4-3	TRBJ2-5	-	-	CASSQDIGRGETQYF	TGCGCCAGCAGCCAGGATATAGGGAGAGGGGAGACCCAGTACTTC
15	TRBV7-9	TRBJ2-1	-	-	CASSFGLSSYNEQFF	TGTGCCAGCAGCTTTGGACTTAGCTCCTACAATGAGCAGTTCTTC
17	TRBV18	TRBJ2-1	-	TRBD2	CASSPTLAGETYNEQFF	TGTGCCAGCTCACCCACTCTAGCGGGAGAAACCTACAATGAGCAGTTCTTC
14	TRBV19	TRBJ1-4	-	TRBD1	CARSSGQGREKLFF	TGTGCCAGGAGTTCGGGACAGGGGAGGGAAAAACTGTTTTTT
14	TRBV28	TRBJ1-3	-	-	CASSLVDNVDTIYF	TGTGCCAGCAGTTTAGTGGATAACGTGGACACCATATATTTT
14	TRBV29-1	TRBJ2-7	-	TRBD1	CSVPSGTGNYEQYF	TGCAGCGTTCCTTCAGGGACAGGGAACTACGAGCAGTACTTC